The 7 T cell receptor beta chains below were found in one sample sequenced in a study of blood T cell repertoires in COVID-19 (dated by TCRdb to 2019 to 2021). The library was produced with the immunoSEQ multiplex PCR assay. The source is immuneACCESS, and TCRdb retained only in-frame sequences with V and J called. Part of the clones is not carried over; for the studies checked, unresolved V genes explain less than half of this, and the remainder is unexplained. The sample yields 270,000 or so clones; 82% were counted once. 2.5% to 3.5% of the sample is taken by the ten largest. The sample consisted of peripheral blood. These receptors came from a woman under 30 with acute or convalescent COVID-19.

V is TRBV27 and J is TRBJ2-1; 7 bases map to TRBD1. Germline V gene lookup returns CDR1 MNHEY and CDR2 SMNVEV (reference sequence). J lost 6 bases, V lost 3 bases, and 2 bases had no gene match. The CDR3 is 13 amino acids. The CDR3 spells CASSFPGGNEQFF. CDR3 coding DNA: TGTGCCAGCAGTTTTCCAGGGGGCAATGAGCAGTTCTTC.

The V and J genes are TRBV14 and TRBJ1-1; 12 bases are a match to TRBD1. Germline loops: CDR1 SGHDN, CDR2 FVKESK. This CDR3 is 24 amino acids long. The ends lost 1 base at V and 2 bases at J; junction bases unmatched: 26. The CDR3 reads CASSQVFILRDRGLSFLSNTEAFF. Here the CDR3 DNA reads TGTGCCAGCAGCCAAGTTTTCATCCTACGGGACAGGGGGCTTTCTTTCTTAAGTAACACTGAAGCTTTCTTT.

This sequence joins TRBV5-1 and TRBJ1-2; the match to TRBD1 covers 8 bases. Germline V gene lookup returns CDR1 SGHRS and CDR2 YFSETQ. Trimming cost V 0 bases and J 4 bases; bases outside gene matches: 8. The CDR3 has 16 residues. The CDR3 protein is CASSLVADRVGYGYTF. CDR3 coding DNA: TGCGCCAGCAGCTTGGTGGCGGACAGGGTGGGCTATGGCTACACCTTC.

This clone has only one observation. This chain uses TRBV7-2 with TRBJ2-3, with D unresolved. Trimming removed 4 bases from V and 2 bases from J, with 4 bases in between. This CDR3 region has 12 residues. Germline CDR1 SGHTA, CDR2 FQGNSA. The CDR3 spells CASSSVTDTQYF. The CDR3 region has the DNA TGTGCCAGCAGCTCGGTCACAGATACGCAGTATTTT.

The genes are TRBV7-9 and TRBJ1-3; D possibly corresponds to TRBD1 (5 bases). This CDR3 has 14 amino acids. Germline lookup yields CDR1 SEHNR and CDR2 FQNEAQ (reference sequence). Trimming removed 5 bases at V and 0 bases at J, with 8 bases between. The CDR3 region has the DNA TGTGCCAGCAGCGGGGCCAGCTCTGGAAACACCATATATTTT. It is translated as CASSGASSGNTIYF.

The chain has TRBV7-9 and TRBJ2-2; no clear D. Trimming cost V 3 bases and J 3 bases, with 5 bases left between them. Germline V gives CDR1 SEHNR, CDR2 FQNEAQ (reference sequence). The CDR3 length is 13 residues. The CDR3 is CASSLGYTGELFF. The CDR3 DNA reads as TGTGCCAGCAGCTTGGGCTACACCGGGGAGCTGTTTTTT.

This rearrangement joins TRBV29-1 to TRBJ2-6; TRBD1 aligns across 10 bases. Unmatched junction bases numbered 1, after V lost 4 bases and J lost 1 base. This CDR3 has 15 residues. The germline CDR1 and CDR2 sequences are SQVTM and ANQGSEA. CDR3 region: CSVGQGASGANVLTF. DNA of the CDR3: TGCAGCGTTGGACAGGGGGCTTCTGGGGCCAACGTCCTGACTTTC.